This paragraph reports one T cell receptor beta chain. What it recognizes is unknown. This CDR3 contains 16 residues. Trimming removed 3 bases from V and 5 bases from J; junction bases left unmatched: 9. Germline CDR1 reads SGHRS; CDR2 reads YFSETQ. This sample stems from a study of T-cell reconstitution after alpha-beta-depleted transplantation in children. Overall study results and limits: At around two months after transplant, the alpha-beta T cells were reportedly derived from several hundred expanded clones that came from non-depleted graft cells.

The TCRbeta library incorporated unique molecular identifiers. TCRdb processed the PCR reads anew with MiXCR; each CDR3 protein has one entry. The repertoire holds about 870,000 distinct CDR3 sequences, with 15% to 20% as singletons. The receptor was derived from a male patient under 18 who had a stem cell transplant for acute lymphoblastic leukemia, so the T cells may come from the graft donor. This specimen consisted of PBMCs, mostly from graft donor cells, obtained 360 days after TCRalphabeta/CD19-depleted stem cell transplant. The chain carries TRBV5-1 and TRBJ2-7; 12 nucleotides line up with TRBD2. This CDR3 is CASSSARTSGTDEQYF. The CDR3 bases are TGCGCCAGCAGCTCAGCTAGGACTAGCGGGACGGACGAGCAGTACTTC.